This T cell receptor (beta chain) is drawn from a study of shared clonotypes between healthy human individuals (dated by TCRdb to between 2020 and 2021). With regard to the full study: The cohort comprised a couple of women and a few men aged 18 to 49 years. To estimate repertoire size and how much clonotypes are shared between individuals, the study performed deep sequencing of blood TCR repertoires from roughly five healthy adults. Libraries were prepared and TCR repertoires were sequenced by different laboratories using diverse techniques, in order to increase sequencing depth and limit assay-specific biases. Between about 0.9 and 9 billion PBMCs per donor were obtained by leukapheresis. The paper as a whole reports these results and caveats: Only blood was sampled, and tissue TCR repertoires likely differ from those in blood. The small number of donors limited the genetic and exposure-history diversity represented. Pairwise subsampling indicated that sequencing depth was expected to affect the degree of clonotype sharing among donors.

From a lookup of the germline V gene (reference sequence), CDR1 and CDR2 are MNHEY and SMNVEV. The CDR3 sequence holds 14 residues, the cysteine and phenylalanine included. Only the CDR3 region is kept as DNA, spanning 42 bases read in frame from base 1. Cut back by 3 bases and 3 bases, the V and J ends lie 11 bases apart. Points on this clone: Its antigen is currently not known. No base-level quality is on record; no much larger clone is a single base apart.

Using the deep immunoSEQ assay, multiplex PCR amplified TCR CDR3 regions from genomic DNA. Genomic DNA extracted from each cell subset was distributed evenly over all wells of several immunoSEQ 96-well plates, and each plate served as one replicate. For unsorted PBMC, approximately 0.3 ug of genomic DNA, equivalent to about 30,000 T cell genomes, went into each replicate PCR. Ten immunoSEQ deep assay plates were used to sequence the unsorted PBMC genomic DNA. The purified libraries were quantified using a Qubit 3.0 fluorometer, sized with a Bioanalyzer 2100, and then quantified again using the KAPA Library Quantification kit. Every immunoSEQ 96-well plate was sequenced on a dedicated single-read 150-cycle Illumina NextSeq 550 flow cell. The published analysis was carried out like this. Because the immunoSEQ output held only junctional sequences and lacked quality scores, the filtering could not match the filtering applied to full-length reads. Sequences were annotated with PyIR, a Python wrapper for IgBLAST v1.9, using IMGT germline references to assign V/J genes and CDR3. Reads were removed for weak V/J assignments (E-value above 1e-6), missing CDR3, stop codons, out-of-frame junctions, or ambiguous translated residues. V3J clonotypes were defined as sequences sharing an identical inferred V gene, J gene, and CDR3 amino acid sequence. Percentage overlap between repertoires was calculated by dividing the number of shared unique clonotypes by the size of the smaller repertoire. Richness of each repertoire was evaluated using RTK rarefaction, the Chao1 estimator, and Recon v2.1 estimates of unobserved clonotypes. TCRdb stores this immuneACCESS table with in-frame sequences only. Part of the clones is absent; in the studies checked, under half of the shortfall reflects unresolved V genes, and no reason is known for the rest. That table furnishes V, J and clone size, whereas the DNA furnished D and trimming. This sample has roughly 500,000 clones in its table, and 79% of those were observed once. 10% to 15% of the sample goes to the ten largest clones.

The donors were healthy, HIV-negative adults who had no recently reported acute infections or vaccinations. Every donor was a Caucasian adult residing in Nashville, Tennessee, USA. In the unsorted samples, 85 million to 100 million PBMCs were counted, and genomic DNA was extracted using the QIAamp DNA Blood Mini kit. Blood was collected by leukapheresis, and PBMCs were isolated by Ficoll-Histopaque density gradient centrifugation and then cryopreserved in liquid nitrogen vapor phase. The TCR comes from a woman aged 40 to 49 in good health. Some clones in this sample may be carry-over from other donors' samples. Sequenced material: PBMCs. The chain joins TRBV27 to TRBJ1-2; the D segment cannot be called with confidence. The encoded CDR3 is CASSLTDRDYGYTF. The DNA sequence is given as TGTGCCAGCAGTTTGACGGATAGGGACTATGGCTACACCTTC.